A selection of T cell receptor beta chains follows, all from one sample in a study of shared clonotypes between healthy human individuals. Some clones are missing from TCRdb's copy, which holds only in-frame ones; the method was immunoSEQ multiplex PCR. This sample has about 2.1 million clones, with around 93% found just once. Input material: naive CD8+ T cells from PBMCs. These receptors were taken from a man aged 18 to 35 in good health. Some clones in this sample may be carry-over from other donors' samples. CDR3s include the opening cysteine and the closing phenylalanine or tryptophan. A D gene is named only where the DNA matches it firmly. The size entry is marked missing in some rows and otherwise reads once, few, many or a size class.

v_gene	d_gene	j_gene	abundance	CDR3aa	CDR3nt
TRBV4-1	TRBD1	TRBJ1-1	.	CASSYRPTGLNTEAFF	TGCGCCAGCAGCTATCGCCCGACAGGGCTGAACACTGAAGCTTTCTTT
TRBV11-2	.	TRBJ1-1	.	CASSSGWGSDTEAFF	TGTGCCAGCAGCTCGGGGTGGGGGTCGGACACTGAAGCTTTCTTT
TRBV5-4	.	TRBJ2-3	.	CASSEDSPFTDTQYF	TGTGCCAGCAGTGAGGATAGCCCTTTCACAGATACGCAGTATTTT
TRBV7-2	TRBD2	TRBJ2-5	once	CASSLALGLAVGTQYF	TGTGCCAGCAGCTTAGCTCTAGGGCTAGCGGTTGGGACCCAGTACTTC
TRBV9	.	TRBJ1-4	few	CASSEHGDNEKLFF	TGTGCCAGCAGCGAACACGGGGACAATGAAAAACTGTTTTTT
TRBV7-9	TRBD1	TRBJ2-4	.	CASSPTGGDIWDIQYF	TGTGCCAGCAGCCCGACAGGGGGGGACATTTGGGACATTCAGTACTTC
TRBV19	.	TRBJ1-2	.	CASQSWGGGYTF	TGTGCCAGTCAGAGTTGGGGGGGAGGCTACACCTTC
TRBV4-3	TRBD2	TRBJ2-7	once	CASSPGEGYEQYF	TGCGCCAGCAGCCCCGGGGAGGGCTACGAGCAGTACTTC
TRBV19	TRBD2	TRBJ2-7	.	CASSIGLAGNEQYF	TGTGCCAGTAGTATTGGACTAGCGGGAAACGAGCAGTACTTC
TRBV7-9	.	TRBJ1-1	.	CASRLNTEAFF	TGTGCCAGCAGACTGAACACTGAAGCTTTCTTT
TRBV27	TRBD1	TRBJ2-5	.	CATWDRALGTQYF	TGTGCCACGTGGGACAGAGCCTTAGGGACCCAGTACTTC
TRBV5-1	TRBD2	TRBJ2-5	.	CASSLPLEGGRSPETQYF	TGCGCCAGCAGCTTGCCCCTAGAAGGCGGGAGAAGCCCCGAGACCCAGTACTTC
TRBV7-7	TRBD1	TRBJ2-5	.	CASSSGTGAETQYF	TGTGCCAGCAGCTCCGGGACAGGGGCAGAGACCCAGTACTTC
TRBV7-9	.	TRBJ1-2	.	CASSSGHPYGYTF	TGTGCCAGCAGCTCCGGACACCCCTATGGCTACACCTTC
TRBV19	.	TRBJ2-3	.	CASSMRQLPTDTQYF	TGTGCCAGTAGTATGCGACAGCTCCCCACAGATACGCAGTATTTT
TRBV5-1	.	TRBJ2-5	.	CASSLEFSRGYQETQYF	TGCGCCAGCAGCTTGGAATTTAGTAGGGGATACCAAGAGACCCAGTACTTC
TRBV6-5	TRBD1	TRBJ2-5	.	CASSLGGGETQYF	TGTGCCAGCAGTTTAGGGGGCGGCGAGACCCAGTACTTC
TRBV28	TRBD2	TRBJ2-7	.	CASSLPSGYEQYF	TGTGCCAGCAGTTTGCCTAGCGGGTACGAGCAGTACTTC
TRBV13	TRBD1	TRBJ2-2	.	CASSLISDRGETGELFF	TGTGCCAGCAGCCTTATTAGCGACAGGGGCGAAACCGGGGAGCTGTTTTTT
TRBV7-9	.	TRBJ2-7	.	CASSFRGFYEQYF	TGTGCCAGCAGCTTCCGTGGATTTTACGAGCAGTACTTC
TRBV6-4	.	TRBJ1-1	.	CASSATGGITEAFF	TGTGCCAGCAGCGCAACGGGGGGCATAACTGAAGCTTTCTTT
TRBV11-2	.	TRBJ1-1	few	CASSIRENTEAFF	TGTGCCAGCAGTATCAGGGAGAACACTGAAGCTTTCTTT
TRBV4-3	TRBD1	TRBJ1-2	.	CASSQAAVQGQWGYTF	TGCGCCAGCAGCCAAGCCGCGGTACAGGGGCAGTGGGGCTACACCTTC
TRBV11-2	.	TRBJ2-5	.	CASSLGGSQETQYF	TGTGCCAGCAGCTTAGGGGGATCCCAAGAGACCCAGTACTTC
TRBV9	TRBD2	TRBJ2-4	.	CASSAVAVGSGRSSAKNIQYF	TGTGCCAGCAGCGCCGTAGCGGTCGGAAGCGGGAGGAGTTCGGCCAAAAACATTCAGTACTTC
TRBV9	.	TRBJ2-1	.	CASSGLASSYNEQFF	TGTGCCAGCAGTGGGTTGGCGAGCTCCTACAATGAGCAGTTCTTC
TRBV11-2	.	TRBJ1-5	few	CASSLGTSNQPQHF	TGTGCCAGCAGCTTAGGTACCAGCAATCAGCCCCAGCATTTT
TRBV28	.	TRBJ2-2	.	CASSSRTVTRGTGELFF	TGTGCCAGCAGTTCCCGGACAGTCACAAGGGGCACCGGGGAGCTGTTTTTT
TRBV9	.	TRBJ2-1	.	CASSVLQTKNYNEQFF	TGTGCCAGCAGCGTACTACAGACAAAAAACTACAATGAGCAGTTCTTC
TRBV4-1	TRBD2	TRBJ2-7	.	CASSQDPLAGDVYF	TGCGCCAGCAGCCAAGACCCCCTAGCGGGAGATGTGTACTTC
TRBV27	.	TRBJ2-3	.	CASSPRGVLRTDTQYF	TGTGCCAGCAGTCCCCGGGGCGTTCTGCGCACAGATACGCAGTATTTT
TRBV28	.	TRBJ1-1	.	CASRLTINTEAFF	TGTGCCAGCAGACTGACTATCAACACTGAAGCTTTCTTT
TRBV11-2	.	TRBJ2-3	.	CASSLFYSGPDTQYF	TGTGCCAGCAGCTTATTTTATTCGGGGCCAGATACGCAGTATTTT
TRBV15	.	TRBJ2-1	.	CATGGTRRNEQFF	TGTGCCACCGGAGGGACCCGGAGGAATGAGCAGTTCTTC
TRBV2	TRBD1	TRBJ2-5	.	CASRDREETQYF	TGTGCCAGCAGAGACAGGGAAGAGACCCAGTACTTC
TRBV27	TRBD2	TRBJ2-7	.	CASSLSPLGEGIHEQYF	TGTGCCAGCAGTTTATCCCCCCTAGGGGAGGGTATCCACGAGCAGTACTTC
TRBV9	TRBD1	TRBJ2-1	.	CASSAAGTGSKNEQFF	TGTGCCAGCAGCGCAGCCGGGACAGGGAGTAAGAATGAGCAGTTCTTC
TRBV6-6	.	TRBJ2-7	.	CASSYLGPPNYEQYF	TGTGCCAGCAGTTACCTGGGACCCCCAAACTACGAGCAGTACTTC
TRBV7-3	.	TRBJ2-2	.	CASSFISGELFF	TGTGCCAGCAGCTTTATATCCGGGGAGCTGTTTTTT
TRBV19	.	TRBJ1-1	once	CASSSPPGEAFF	TGTGCCAGTAGTTCGCCCCCCGGTGAAGCTTTCTTT
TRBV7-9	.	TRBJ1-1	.	CASSLGGRWTEAFF	TGTGCCAGCAGCTTAGGGGGACGGTGGACTGAAGCTTTCTTT